This TCR beta chain was profiled in a study of shared clonotypes between healthy human individuals. The CDR3 length is 12 residues. Trimming removed 4 bases from V and 5 bases from J, with 7 bases in between. Germline V CDR1 and CDR2: SGHDT, YYEEEE. Donors, without exception, were Caucasian adults residing in Nashville, Tennessee. Only in-frame clones appear in the TCRdb table, and some are missing; sequencing was by immunoSEQ multiplex PCR. The top ten clones hold approximately 0.36% of a sample with around 2.5 million clones, roughly 93% of them seen once. Findings of the study overall: Deeper or shallower sequencing was expected to change how clonotypes are shared among donors.

Comments on this clone: Antigen unknown.

This sequence originates from a young man in good health. Some clones in this sample may be carry-over from other donors' samples. The chain carries TRBV5-6 and TRBJ2-4; no reliable D call. Sequenced material: naive CD4+ T cells from PBMCs. This sample's subset: CD45RA+ positively selected. The CDR3 spells CASSRNQNIQYF. Here the CDR3 DNA reads TGTGCCAGCAGCCGAAATCAAAACATTCAGTACTTC.